This entry concerns a single T cell receptor beta chain. The sample originates from a study of technical replicates of blood from several donors. Sequenced by immunoSEQ multiplex PCR; TCRdb stores in-frame clones only, minus some. The sample records tens of thousands of clones, approximately 92% being singletons. Germline V gene data show CDR1 as MDHEN and CDR2 as SYDVKM. Trimming took 5 bases from V and 3 from J; bases not matched to a gene: 10. The CDR3 consists of 16 residues. The chain carries TRBV28 and TRBJ2-7; 10 bases map to TRBD2. The source material was T cells isolated from PBMCs. The receptor was derived from a human donor in good health. The CDR3 nucleotides are TGTGCCAGCAGTACCCCTGGACTAGCGGTATACTACGAGCAGTACTTC. The encoded protein is CASSTPGLAVYYEQYF. The full variable domain, rest sourced from reference TRBV28 and TRBJ2-7, is DVKVTQSSRYLVKRTGEKVFLECVQDMDHENMFWYRQDPGLGLRLIYFSYDVKMKEKGDIPEGYSVSREKKERFSLILESASTNQTSMYLCASSTPGLAVYYEQYFGPGTRLTVT.